Below are 28 T cell receptor beta chains sequenced from a single sample in a study of T cell repertoires in cytomegalovirus infection. TCRdb independently ran MiXCR on the reads; one entry per CDR3 protein. Here the sample spans about 740,000 distinct CDR3 sequences, less than 40% being singletons. The material sequenced was PBMCs. These receptors were collected from a human donor in good health (CMV status not recorded). Some clones in this sample may be carry-over from other donors' samples.

Many counts were recorded for this clonotype. The V and J genes are TRBV4-1 and TRBJ1-6; D perhaps matches TRBD1 (5 bases). The CDR3 is 15 residues long. V was pared by 0 bases and J by 7 bases, with 10 bases between. CDR1 is MGHRA, CDR2 YSYEKL, per germline. The CDR3 bases are TGCGCCAGCAGCCAAGACTCAGGGAAAAATTCACCCCTCCACTTT. This encodes CASSQDSGKNSPLHF.

This clonotype occurred a few times. The chain carries TRBV6-2 or TRBV6-3 and TRBJ2-7; TRBD2 might be the D (5 bases). The CDR3 totals 11 residues. The germline gives CDR1 MNHEY, CDR2 SVGEGT. Deletions cut 6 bases from V and 5 bases from J, with 8 bases between. The CDR3 region has the DNA TGTGCCAGCAGCCACGGGAACGAGCAGTACTTC. Translating gives CASSHGNEQYF.

A few counts support this clonotype. The J gene is TRBJ2-3, the V gene TRBV29-1, with unresolved D. V was trimmed by 0 bases and J by 3 bases, leaving 13 bases between them. This CDR3 comprises 15 residues. The germline CDR1 and CDR2 sequences are SQVTM and ANQGSEA. The CDR3 DNA reads TGCAGCGTTGAAGAACCTAGGGTTATAACAGATACGCAGTATTTT. Amino acids: CSVEEPRVITDTQYF.

Ten or more counts support this clonotype. This rearrangement joins TRBV7-6 to TRBJ1-4; D unclear. V lost 1 base to trimming and J lost 7 bases, with 7 bases between them. This CDR3 comprises 13 residues. Germline CDR1 SGHVS, CDR2 FNYEAQ. The CDR3 region is CASSLDRGEKLFF. Here the CDR3 DNA reads TGTGCCAGCAGCTTAGATCGGGGTGAAAAACTGTTTTTT.

This chain connects TRBV29-1 to TRBJ2-1, with D possibly being TRBD1 or TRBD2 (5 bases each). Germline lookup yields CDR1 SQVTM and CDR2 ANQGSEA. The CDR3 covers 16 residues. The V end lost 4 bases, the J end lost 7 bases, and 23 bases lay between the germline ends. The CDR3 sequence is CSVVGVASKGRNEQFF. CDR3 DNA sequence: TGCAGCGTTGTGGGGGTAGCGTCTAAGGGTAGGAATGAGCAGTTCTTC.

The V gene is TRBV28, the J gene TRBJ1-1, with D tentatively TRBD1 (6 bases). Deletions cut 6 bases from V and 1 base from J, with 15 bases between. CDR3 length equals 15 residues. Germline-derived CDR1 and CDR2 are MDHEN and SYDVKM. DNA of the CDR3: TGTGCCAGCAGGTGGCAAGGGGGAGCGAACACTGAAGCTTTCTTT. Its translation: CASRWQGGANTEAFF.

This chain joins TRBV4-1 and TRBJ2-7; no firm D call. Germline lookup yields CDR1 MGHRA and CDR2 YSYEKL. CDR3 length: 14 residues. Between the trimmed V and J ends, which lost 1 base and 7 bases, there was a span of 14 bases. CDR3 DNA: TGCGCCAGCAGCCAAGGTCTGGGATCGGTTGAGCAGTACTTC. This translates into CASSQGLGSVEQYF.

This rearrangement joins TRBV7-9 to TRBJ2-7; D may be TRBD1 (6 bases). V was shortened by 5 bases and J by 1 base, with 15 bases between the two germline ends. CDR1 SEHNR and CDR2 FQNEAQ come from the germline V gene (reference sequence). The CDR3 has 15 amino acids. Here the CDR3 DNA reads TGTGCCAGCAGCCTCCTTGGGGACATATCCTACGAGCAGTACTTC. Protein product: CASSLLGDISYEQYF.

This clonotype was observed a few times. The chain carries TRBV7-8 and TRBJ2-7, with D tentatively TRBD1 (6 bases). The V end lost 5 bases, the J end lost 6 bases, and 11 bases lay between the germline ends. Germline values: CDR1 SGHVS, CDR2 FQNEAQ. The CDR3 runs to 12 residues. CDR3 DNA sequence: TGTGCCAGCAGCACCAGGGGCGGCGAGCAGTACTTC. This gives the protein CASSTRGGEQYF.

The table lists this clonotype with a few counts. The CDR3 bases are TGCGCCAGCAGCCAAGGCTCAGGAAACACAGATACGCAGTATTTT. Its protein is CASSQGSGNTDTQYF. The V gene is TRBV4-1, the J gene TRBJ2-3; D gene unclear. V shed 1 base and J shed 2 bases, with 10 bases lying between them. This CDR3 region has 15 residues. Germline CDR1 MGHRA, CDR2 YSYEKL.

This clonotype occurred many times. The chain uses TRBV7-8 and TRBJ1-1; D is undetermined. The V end lost 3 bases, the J end lost 6 bases, and 11 bases lay between the germline ends. From germline, CDR1 is SGHVS and CDR2 FQNEAQ. The CDR3 is made up of 13 amino acids. The CDR3 sequence: CASSFNGSPEAFF. CDR3 nucleotides: TGTGCCAGCAGCTTCAATGGGAGCCCTGAAGCTTTCTTT.

The rearrangement uses TRBV12-3 or TRBV12-4 and TRBJ2-1; D is possibly TRBD1 (6 bases). Trimming took off 5 bases at V and 5 bases at J, with 16 bases between the two ends. The CDR3 extends over 15 amino acids. DNA of the CDR3: TGTGCCAGCAGTAAAGACAGGCTATTCCACAATGAGCAGTTCTTC. Translated: CASSKDRLFHNEQFF.

Worth noting for this clonotype: One base away lies a much larger clone, so this may be a sequencing read error. V and J are TRBV7-2 and TRBJ2-2; D is ambiguous. Germline V gene sequence: CDR1 SGHTA, CDR2 FQGNSA. This CDR3 spans 13 amino acids. Trimming shortened V by 0 bases and J by 10 bases, and 9 bases separated the two germline ends. As DNA, the CDR3 is TGTGCCAGCAGCTTAGCGGTGCCCGTGGAGCTGTTTTTT. Translated, it gives CASSLAVPVELFF.

This clonotype was counted between two and nine times. The chain carries TRBV7-9 and TRBJ1-5; D is unresolved. The CDR3 consists of 17 residues. The V end was cut by 5 bases, the J end by 0 bases, with 17 bases between. Germline-derived CDR1 and CDR2 are SEHNR and FQNEAQ (reference sequence). CDR3 loop: CASSPDVAEYSNQPQHF. CDR3 DNA: TGTGCCAGCAGCCCCGACGTGGCGGAATATAGCAATCAGCCCCAGCATTTT.

This clonotype came up a few times. This rearrangement joins TRBV29-1 to TRBJ2-1, with D perhaps matching TRBD1 (6 bases). CDR3 length: 15 amino acids. The V end was cut by 7 bases, the J end by 1 base, with 17 bases between. Looked up from germline, CDR1 is SQVTM and CDR2 is ANQGSEA. The chain's CDR3 is CSAFAQGLSYNEQFF. The CDR3, as DNA: TGCAGCGCCTTTGCTCAGGGGTTGTCCTACAATGAGCAGTTCTTC.

This clonotype was observed a few times. The chain couples TRBV19 to TRBJ1-5, with unresolved D. The CDR3 sequence is 17 residues long. V lost 3 bases and J 0 bases, leaving 15 bases between the germline ends. Germline V lookup: CDR1 LNHDA, CDR2 SQIVND (reference sequence). The CDR3 protein is CASSMYGVLYSNQPQHF. In DNA form, the CDR3 reads TGTGCCAGTAGTATGTATGGGGTCCTATATAGCAATCAGCCCCAGCATTTT.

This clonotype showed up just a few times. The V gene is TRBV6-2 or TRBV6-3, the J gene TRBJ1-1, with no clear D. V shed 4 bases and J shed 6 bases, with 9 bases lying between them. From germline, CDR1 is MNHEY and CDR2 SVGEGT. The CDR3 totals 12 residues. The CDR3 nucleotides are TGTGCCAGCAGTTCTATAGGGCCTGAAGCTTTCTTT. Protein sequence: CASSSIGPEAFF.

Details on this clonotype: This may be a read error, as it is one base from a much larger clone. The chain carries TRBV6-5 and TRBJ2-7, with D unclear. This CDR3 contains 13 residues. V gave up 5 bases and J gave up 1 base, with 9 bases separating them. CDR1 and CDR2 (germline): MNHEY, SVGAGI. The CDR3 sequence is CASSDLRSYEQYF. CDR3 DNA sequence: TGTGCCAGCAGTGATTTACGGTCCTACGAGCAGTACTTC.

This chain links TRBV28 with TRBJ1-2; 7 bases map to TRBD1. The CDR3 covers 16 residues. CDR1 and CDR2 (germline): MDHEN, SYDVKM. Unmatched junction bases numbered 10, after V lost 6 bases and J lost 0 bases. The CDR3 reads CASSPDRVGTNYGYTF. The CDR3 DNA follows: TGTGCCAGCAGCCCTGACAGGGTGGGGACTAACTATGGCTACACCTTC.

This clonotype was picked up a small number of times. The chain is built from TRBV6-1 and TRBJ2-5, with 14 bases that match TRBD2. The CDR3 has 17 residues. Trimming took 3 bases from V and 5 from J; bases not matched to a gene: 8. From germline, CDR1 is MNHNS and CDR2 SASEGT. The CDR3 DNA follows: TGTGCCAGCAGTGAGGGACTAGCGGGAGAGGGGCTGGAGACCCAGTACTTC. It translates to CASSEGLAGEGLETQYF.

This clonotype was detected a few times. At one boundary the junction diverges from the germline segment, which might be a read error. The chain combines TRBV7-7 with TRBJ2-1; no clear D. The CDR3 covers 13 residues. CDR1 is SSHAT, CDR2 FNYEAQ, per germline (reference sequence). This CDR3 is CASSQDAYNEQFF. CDR3 nucleotide sequence: TGTGCTAGCAGCCAGGACGCATACAATGAGCAGTTCTTC. Based on the CDR3 plus reference TRBV7-7 and TRBJ2-1, the full variable domain is GAGVSQSPRYKVTKRGQDVTLRCDPISSHATLYWYQQALGQGPEFLTYFNYEAQPDKSGLPSDRFSAERPEGSISTLTIQRTEQRDSAMYRCASSQDAYNEQFFGPGTRLTVL.

The chain couples TRBV29-1 to TRBJ2-7; either TRBD1 or TRBD2 may supply D (6 bases each). This CDR3 is 12 amino acids long. From germline, CDR1 is SQVTM and CDR2 ANQGSEA. Trimming cost V 6 bases and J 2 bases, with 11 bases left between them. The CDR3 bases are TGCAGCGTGCGGGACACACCCTACGAGCAGTACTTC. Protein sequence: CSVRDTPYEQYF.

The rearrangement joins TRBV12-3 or TRBV12-4 to TRBJ1-6; no definite D call. The V end lost 3 bases, the J end lost 10 bases, and 10 bases lay between the germline ends. The CDR3 consists of 13 residues. The DNA for the CDR3 is TGTGCCAGCAGTTTGAGGGTAGGGTCACCCCTCCACTTT. Its translation is CASSLRVGSPLHF.

This clonotype was recorded a few times. The rearrangement uses TRBV7-9 and TRBJ2-1, with a tentative D call TRBD2 (5 bases). Deletions cut 1 base from V and 4 bases from J, with 14 bases between. Germline CDR1 and CDR2: SEHNR and FQNEAQ (reference sequence). The CDR3 has 16 amino acids. The CDR3 reads CASSLVGENLYNEQFF. In DNA form, the CDR3 reads TGTGCCAGCAGCTTAGTTGGGGAGAACCTGTACAATGAGCAGTTCTTC.

J is TRBJ2-5 and V is TRBV10-3; 7 nucleotides line up with TRBD1. The CDR3 sequence is 13 residues long. After removal of 4 bases from V and 2 bases from J, the junction contained 1 base not matched to a gene. In germline, CDR1 is ENHRY, CDR2 SYGVKD. The CDR3 DNA is TGTGCCATCAGTGGACAGGGACAAGAGACCCAGTACTTC. This gives the protein CAISGQGQETQYF.

The V call is TRBV7-9, the J call TRBJ1-5; the D gene is possibly TRBD1 (5 bases). This CDR3 region has 15 residues. Trimming pared 2 bases from V and 3 bases from J, leaving 11 bases between. The germline gives CDR1 SEHNR, CDR2 FQNEAQ (reference sequence). The CDR3 sequence: CASSLRGEANQPQHF. The DNA for the CDR3 is TGTGCCAGCAGCTTAAGGGGTGAAGCCAATCAGCCCCAGCATTTT.

Remarks on this clonotype: It is likely a read error, because the conserved phenylalanine at the end of the CDR3 is missing. The CDR3 DNA follows: TGTGCCAGCAGCTTTGCCCAAAACAGGGATGATTCACCCCTCCACTTG. It codes for CASSFAQNRDDSPLHL. The chain links TRBV7-6 to TRBJ1-6; weak D call: TRBD1 (6 bases). Germline CDR1 is SGHVS and CDR2 is FNYEAQ. CDR3 length: 16 amino acids. V lost 3 bases and J lost 8, with 17 bases in between.

The chain recombines TRBV7-2 with TRBJ1-6; TRBD1 is a possible D gene (5 bases). Germline CDR1 and CDR2: SGHTA and FQGNSA. V was trimmed by 1 base and J by 3 bases, leaving 13 bases between them. The CDR3 loop spans 17 amino acids. CDR3 DNA: TGTGCCAGCAGCTTAGGGCAAGCTGGGGGCTATAATTCACCCCTCCACTTT. As protein: CASSLGQAGGYNSPLHF.